Each of the 18 T cell receptor beta chains below was sequenced from the same sample in a study of T cells after yellow fever vaccination. A single record per CDR3 protein comes from TCRdb applying MiXCR to the 5' RACE reads. The sample lists hundreds of thousands of distinct CDR3 sequences; 9.5% to 15% were seen once. Here the sequenced sample was CD4+ T cells sorted from PBMCs, taken 15 days after the yellow fever booster vaccination. The receptors stem from a man aged 18 to 30 who received the YFV17D yellow fever vaccine.

This CDR3 is CASSKDGTHSPLHF. CDR3 DNA sequence: TGTGCCAGCAGCAAGGACGGGACCCATTCACCCCTCCACTTT. The V gene is TRBV2, the J gene TRBJ1-6, with D possibly being TRBD1 (5 bases). CDR1 is SNHLY and CDR2 is FYNNEI in the germline V gene. The CDR3 is 14 residues long. V was clipped by 6 bases and J by 8 bases, with 14 bases between them.

The gene calls are TRBV11-1 and TRBJ1-5; D remains unclear. The V and J ends lost 3 bases and 5 bases respectively, with 8 bases between them. CDR3 length equals 13 residues. Germline CDR1 is SGHAT and CDR2 is FQDESV (reference sequence). The CDR3 DNA reads as TGTGCCAGCAGCTTGTCAAGTTATCAGCCCCAGCATTTT. Translated: CASSLSSYQPQHF.

This clonotype occurred a few times. The V and J genes are TRBV7-3 and TRBJ2-7; no firm D call. Deletions cut 2 bases from V and 3 bases from J, with 8 bases between. The CDR3 totals 13 residues. Germline loops: CDR1 SGHTA, CDR2 FQGTGA. The CDR3 DNA follows: TGTGCCAGCAGCTTATCGCACGGCTACGAGCAGTACTTC. As protein: CASSLSHGYEQYF.

This chain connects TRBV5-1 to TRBJ2-7, with 8 bases identical to TRBD1. Germline V gene sequence: CDR1 SGHRS, CDR2 YFSETQ. This CDR3 has 14 residues. The ends lost 4 bases at V and 3 bases at J; junction bases unmatched: 6. Written as DNA, the CDR3 is TGCGCCAGCAGCGGATGGACAGGGTACTACGAGCAGTACTTC. It encodes CASSGWTGYYEQYF.

This clonotype was seen just once. The rearrangement joins TRBV28 to TRBJ2-1; no reliable D call. The CDR3 has 14 residues. Trimming cost V 7 bases and J 4 bases, with 14 bases left between them. CDR1 is MDHEN and CDR2 is SYDVKM in the germline V gene. The CDR3 here is CASIPGQQYNEQFF. In DNA, the CDR3 is TGTGCCAGCATCCCCGGGCAGCAGTACAATGAGCAGTTCTTC. The full variable domain, in which reference TRBV28 and TRBJ2-1 provide the parts outside the CDR3, is DVKVTQSSRYLVKRTGEKVFLECVQDMDHENMFWYRQDPGLGLRLIYFSYDVKMKEKGDIPEGYSVSREKKERFSLILESASTNQTSMYLCASIPGQQYNEQFFGPGTRLTVL.

V usage is TRBV6-5 and J usage is TRBJ1-5; no reliable D call. The CDR3 spans 13 residues. V shed 4 bases and J shed 12 bases, with 16 bases lying between them. Germline V lookup: CDR1 MNHEY, CDR2 SVGAGI. The CDR3 bases are TGTGCCAGCAGTTCCCGTGGACGGACCCTCCAGCATTTT. The encoded protein is CASSSRGRTLQHF.

The V call is TRBV3-1, the J call TRBJ1-1; D call uncertain. CDR1 is LGHDT, CDR2 YNNKEL, per germline (reference sequence). V shed 4 bases and J shed 6 bases, with 15 bases lying between them. This CDR3 has 14 residues. The CDR3 protein is CASSREGLGAEAFF. The DNA of the CDR3 is TGTGCCAGCAGCCGGGAGGGCCTGGGCGCTGAAGCTTTCTTT.

J is TRBJ2-7 and V is TRBV20-1; 9 bases align to TRBD1. The CDR3 has 16 amino acids. V lost 3 bases, J lost 1 base, and 10 bases stayed unmatched. Germline lookup yields CDR1 DFQATT and CDR2 SNEGSKA (reference sequence). The CDR3 DNA follows: TGCAGTGCTAGCGGGGTGGGGACAGGGAGGTCCTACGAGCAGTACTTC. Protein product: CSASGVGTGRSYEQYF.

The chain employs TRBV29-1 and TRBJ1-1, with a weak D call TRBD1 (6 bases). Germline loops: CDR1 SQVTM, CDR2 ANQGSEA. Deletions cut 4 bases from V and 4 bases from J, with 10 bases between. This CDR3 spans 12 amino acids. CDR3 residues: CSVARGTTEAFF. CDR3 nucleotides: TGCAGCGTTGCGAGGGGGACCACTGAAGCTTTCTTT.

The rearrangement uses TRBV2 and TRBJ1-4, with D unresolved. The CDR3 length is 14 residues. Trimming took 5 bases from V and 8 from J, leaving 15 bases between them. Germline V gives CDR1 SNHLY, CDR2 FYNNEI. The CDR3 sequence: CASSRQAVTEKLFF. The DNA for the CDR3 is TGTGCCAGCAGTCGGCAGGCGGTGACGGAAAAACTGTTTTTT.

The chain couples TRBV11-2 to TRBJ1-4; D remains unclear. Trimming took 5 bases from V and 2 from J, leaving 12 bases between them. The CDR3 covers 15 residues. Looked up from germline, CDR1 is SGHAT and CDR2 is FQNNGV. The CDR3 DNA reads as TGTGCCAGCAGCGAGACCAGGTCGACTAATGAAAAACTGTTTTTT. Translation gives CASSETRSTNEKLFF.

The V gene is TRBV10-3, the J gene TRBJ1-1; tentatively, D is TRBD1 (5 bases). V lost 4 bases to trimming and J lost 2 bases, with 14 bases between them. In germline, CDR1 is ENHRY, CDR2 SYGVKD. The CDR3 consists of 15 residues. As DNA, the CDR3 is TGTGCCATCAGTGGGGGGGAGGGGCTCAACACTGAAGCTTTCTTT. Amino acid sequence: CAISGGEGLNTEAFF.

This sequence joins TRBV7-8 and TRBJ2-1, with D uncertain. The CDR3 length is 18 residues. Per the germline V gene, CDR1 is SGHVS and CDR2 is FQNEAQ. With 4 bases removed from V and 10 bases from J, the gap between germline ends came to 29 bases. CDR3 DNA: TGTGCCAGCAGCTCAGAGGCCCCCCTTCCCCGTCTGAGGTTCGAGCAGTTCTTC. As protein: CASSSEAPLPRLRFEQFF.

The chain employs TRBV30 and TRBJ1-6; D gene uncertain. The length of the CDR3 is 13 residues. V lost 1 base to trimming and J lost 5 bases, with 6 bases between them. The germline gives CDR1 GTSNPN, CDR2 SVGIG (reference sequence). CDR3 sequence: CAWSAQNNSPLHF. The CDR3 DNA follows: TGTGCCTGGAGTGCACAGAATAATTCACCCCTCCACTTT.

The chain carries TRBV12-3 or TRBV12-4 and TRBJ2-3; 9 bases line up with TRBD2. With 7 bases clipped from V and 1 base from J, the junction kept 3 bases outside the gene matches. CDR3 length: 14 residues. The CDR3 DNA follows: TGTGCCAGCACCCGACTAGCGGGCACAGATACGCAGTATTTT. As protein: CASTRLAGTDTQYF.

The rearrangement links TRBV5-6 to TRBJ2-7; a possible D gene is TRBD2 (6 bases). The V gene's germline CDR1 is SGHDT and CDR2 YYEEEE. Trimming shortened V by 2 bases and J by 1 base, and 13 bases separated the two germline ends. The CDR3 has 15 residues. DNA of the CDR3: TGTGCCAGCAGCTTTCAAGGGAGGCAATCCTACGAGCAGTACTTC. It encodes CASSFQGRQSYEQYF.

This clonotype was seen only a few times. The chain carries TRBV7-2 and TRBJ2-3; D is unresolved. V was clipped by 3 bases and J by 1 base, with 8 bases between them. There are 14 residues in the CDR3. Germline lookup yields CDR1 SGHTA and CDR2 FQGNSA. CDR3 DNA sequence: TGTGCCAGCAGCTTTGAGACGCGCACAGATACGCAGTATTTT. Translation gives CASSFETRTDTQYF.

This clonotype was picked up a small number of times. One end of the junction does not line up with germline, which may come from a read error. The chain links TRBV7-7 to TRBJ1-6; D ambiguous. The CDR3 has 15 amino acids. Germline V gene data show CDR1 as SSHAT and CDR2 as FNYEAQ (reference sequence). This CDR3 is CASSLGSGLNSPLHF. DNA of the CDR3: TGTGCTAGCAGCTTAGGGAGCGGGCTGAATTCACCCCTCCACTTT.